Below are 3 T cell receptor beta chains sequenced from a single sample in a study of shared clonotypes between healthy human individuals. The assay was immunoSEQ multiplex PCR, and TCRdb's table has in-frame clones only and misses some. The repertoire holds fewer than 1.4 million clones, around 78% seen once, with roughly 0.61% in the top ten. The sample consisted of memory CD4+ T cells from PBMCs. The subset denotes: CD45RA-negative fraction. The receptors were sampled from a young man in good health. Some clones in this sample may be carry-over from other donors' samples.

The chain links TRBV10-3 to TRBJ2-2; TRBD2 might be the D (6 bases). The CDR3 loop spans 15 amino acids. The V gene's germline CDR1 is ENHRY and CDR2 SYGVKD. The germline V and J ends were trimmed by 4 bases and 6 bases, with 15 bases remaining between them. CDR3 residues: CAISGSGTSAGELFF. CDR3 nucleotide sequence: TGTGCCATCAGTGGGTCCGGGACTTCCGCCGGGGAGCTGTTTTTT.

This sequence joins TRBV9 and TRBJ2-5; weak D call: TRBD2 (6 bases). The length of the CDR3 is 15 residues. The germline V gene encodes CDR1 SGDLS and CDR2 YYNGEE. V was pared by 0 bases and J by 3 bases, with 12 bases between. This chain's CDR3 is CASSVGPRREETQYF. CDR3 in DNA: TGTGCCAGCAGCGTAGGCCCTCGGAGGGAAGAGACCCAGTACTTC.

The chain carries TRBV5-1 and TRBJ1-4; D call uncertain. CDR3 size: 14 residues. With 0 bases removed from V and 4 bases from J, the gap between germline ends came to 7 bases. Germline-derived CDR1 and CDR2 are SGHRS and YFSETQ. The CDR3 is CASSLAAFNEKLFF. CDR3 sequence (DNA): TGCGCCAGCAGCTTGGCCGCCTTTAATGAAAAACTGTTTTTT.